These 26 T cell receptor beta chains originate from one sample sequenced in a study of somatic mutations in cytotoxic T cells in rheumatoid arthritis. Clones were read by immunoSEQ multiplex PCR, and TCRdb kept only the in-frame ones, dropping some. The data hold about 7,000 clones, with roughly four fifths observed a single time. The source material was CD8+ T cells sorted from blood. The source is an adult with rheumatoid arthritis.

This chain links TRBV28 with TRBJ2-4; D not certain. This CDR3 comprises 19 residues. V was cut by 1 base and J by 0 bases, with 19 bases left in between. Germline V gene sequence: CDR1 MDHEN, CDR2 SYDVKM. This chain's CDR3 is CASSLSPGLGLRAKNIQYF. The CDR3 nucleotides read TGTGCCAGCAGTTTATCGCCAGGTCTTGGATTGCGAGCCAAAAACATTCAGTACTTC.

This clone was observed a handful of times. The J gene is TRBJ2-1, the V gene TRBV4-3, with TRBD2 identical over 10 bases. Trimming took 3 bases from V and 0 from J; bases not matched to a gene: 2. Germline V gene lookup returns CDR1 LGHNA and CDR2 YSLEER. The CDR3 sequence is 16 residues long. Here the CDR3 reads CASSHIAGGSYNEQFF. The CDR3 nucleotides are TGCGCCAGCAGCCATATAGCGGGGGGCTCCTACAATGAGCAGTTCTTC.

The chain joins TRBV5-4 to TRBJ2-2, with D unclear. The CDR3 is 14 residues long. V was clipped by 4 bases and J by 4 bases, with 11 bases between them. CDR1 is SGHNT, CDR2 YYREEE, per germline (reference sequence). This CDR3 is CASSAARTTGELFF. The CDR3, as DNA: TGTGCCAGCAGCGCCGCTCGAACCACCGGGGAGCTGTTTTTT. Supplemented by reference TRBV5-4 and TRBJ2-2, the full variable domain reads ETGVTQSPTHLIKTRGQQVTLRCSSQSGHNTVSWYQQALGQGPQFIFQYYREEENGRGNFPPRFSGLQFPNYSSELNVNALELDDSALYLCASSAARTTGELFFGEGSRLTVL.

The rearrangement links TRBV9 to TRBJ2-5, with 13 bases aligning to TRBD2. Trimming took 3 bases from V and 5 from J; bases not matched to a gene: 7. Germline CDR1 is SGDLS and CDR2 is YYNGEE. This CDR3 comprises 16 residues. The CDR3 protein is CASSGGTSGVGETQYF. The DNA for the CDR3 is TGTGCCAGCAGCGGGGGGACTAGCGGGGTGGGGGAGACCCAGTACTTC.

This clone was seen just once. The CDR3, as DNA: TGTGCCAGCAGCTCATCAGCAGGGGGCAATGAGCAGTTCTTC. This sequence encodes CASSSSAGGNEQFF. The chain is built from TRBV7-9 and TRBJ2-1, with 7 bases aligning to TRBD1. CDR1 and CDR2 (germline): SEHNR, FQNEAQ (reference sequence). V lost 4 bases to trimming and J lost 6 bases; unmatched junction nucleotides: 6. The CDR3 contains 14 residues.

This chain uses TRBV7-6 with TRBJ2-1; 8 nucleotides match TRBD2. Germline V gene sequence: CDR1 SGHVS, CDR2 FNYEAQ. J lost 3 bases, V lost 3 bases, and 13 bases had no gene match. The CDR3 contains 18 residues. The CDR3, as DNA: TGTGCCAGCAGCTTGGGATGGGGTAGCGGGGCAATCTACAATGAGCAGTTCTTC. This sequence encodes CASSLGWGSGAIYNEQFF.

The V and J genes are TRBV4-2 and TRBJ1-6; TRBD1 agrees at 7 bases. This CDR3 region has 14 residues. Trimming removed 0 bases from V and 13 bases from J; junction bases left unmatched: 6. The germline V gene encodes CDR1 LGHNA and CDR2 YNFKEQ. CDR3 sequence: CASSQEKGALPLHF. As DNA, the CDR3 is TGTGCCAGCAGCCAAGAAAAGGGGGCCTTGCCCCTCCACTTT.

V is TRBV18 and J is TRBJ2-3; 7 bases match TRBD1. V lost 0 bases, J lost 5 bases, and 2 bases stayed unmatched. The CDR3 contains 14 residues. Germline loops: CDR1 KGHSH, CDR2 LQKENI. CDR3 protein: CASSPPAGGDTQYF. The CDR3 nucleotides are TGTGCCAGCTCACCACCGGCAGGGGGAGATACGCAGTATTTT.

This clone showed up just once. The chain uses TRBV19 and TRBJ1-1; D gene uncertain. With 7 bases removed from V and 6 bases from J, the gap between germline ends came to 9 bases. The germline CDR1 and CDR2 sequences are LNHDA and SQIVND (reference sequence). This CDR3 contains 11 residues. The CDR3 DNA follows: TGTGCCAGTATGGAGGGAGCTGAAGCTTTCTTT. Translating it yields CASMEGAEAFF.

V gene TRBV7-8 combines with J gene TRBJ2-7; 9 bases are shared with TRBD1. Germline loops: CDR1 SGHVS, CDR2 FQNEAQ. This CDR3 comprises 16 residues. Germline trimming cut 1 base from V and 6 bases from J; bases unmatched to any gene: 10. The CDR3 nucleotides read TGTGCCAGCAGCTTAGGACCGGGACAGGGCTTGTTCGAGCAGTACTTC. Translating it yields CASSLGPGQGLFEQYF.

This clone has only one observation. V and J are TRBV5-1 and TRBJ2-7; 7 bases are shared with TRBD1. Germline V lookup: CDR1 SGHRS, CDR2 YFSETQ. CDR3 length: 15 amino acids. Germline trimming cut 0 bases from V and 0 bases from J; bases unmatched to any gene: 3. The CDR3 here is CASSLAAGGSYEQYF. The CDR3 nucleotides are TGCGCCAGCAGCTTGGCGGCAGGGGGCTCCTACGAGCAGTACTTC.

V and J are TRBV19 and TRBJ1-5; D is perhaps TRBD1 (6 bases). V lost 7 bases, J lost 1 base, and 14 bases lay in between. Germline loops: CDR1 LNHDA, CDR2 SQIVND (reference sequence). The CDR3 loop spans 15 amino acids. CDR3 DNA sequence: TGTGCCAGTAAAGGGGGGGTTTCGAGCAATCAGCCCCAGCATTTT. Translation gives CASKGGVSSNQPQHF.

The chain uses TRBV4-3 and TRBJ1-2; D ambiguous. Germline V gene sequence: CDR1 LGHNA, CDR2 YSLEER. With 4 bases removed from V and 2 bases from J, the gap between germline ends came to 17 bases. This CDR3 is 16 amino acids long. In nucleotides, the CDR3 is TGCGCCAGCAGCCCAGTTGCAGGAAACCCCAACTATGGCTACACCTTC. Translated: CASSPVAGNPNYGYTF.

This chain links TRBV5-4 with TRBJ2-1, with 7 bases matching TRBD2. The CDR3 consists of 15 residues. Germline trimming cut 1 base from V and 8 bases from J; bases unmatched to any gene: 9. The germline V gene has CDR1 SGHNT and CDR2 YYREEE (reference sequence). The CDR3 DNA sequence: TGTGCCAGCAGCTTGATAGGACTAGAAGTCGATGAGCAGTTCTTC. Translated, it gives CASSLIGLEVDEQFF.

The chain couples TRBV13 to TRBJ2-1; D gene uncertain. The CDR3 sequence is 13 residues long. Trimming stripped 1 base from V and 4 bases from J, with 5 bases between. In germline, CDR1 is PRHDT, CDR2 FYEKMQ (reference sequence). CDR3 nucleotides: TGTGCCAGCAGCTTAGAACTGTACAATGAGCAGTTCTTC. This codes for CASSLELYNEQFF.

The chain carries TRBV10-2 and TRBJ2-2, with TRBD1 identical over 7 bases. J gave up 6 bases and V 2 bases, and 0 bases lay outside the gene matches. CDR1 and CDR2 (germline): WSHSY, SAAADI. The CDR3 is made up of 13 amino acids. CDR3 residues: CASSETGAGELFF. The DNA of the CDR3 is TGCGCCAGCAGTGAGACAGGGGCCGGGGAGCTGTTTTTT.

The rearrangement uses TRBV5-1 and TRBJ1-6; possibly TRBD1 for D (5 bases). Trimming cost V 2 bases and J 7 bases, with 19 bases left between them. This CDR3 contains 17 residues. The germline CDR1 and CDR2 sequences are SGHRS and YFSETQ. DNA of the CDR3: TGCGCCAGCAGCTTTCGGGGAGCGGGCAGGGAGAATTCACCCCTCCACTTT. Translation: CASSFRGAGRENSPLHF.

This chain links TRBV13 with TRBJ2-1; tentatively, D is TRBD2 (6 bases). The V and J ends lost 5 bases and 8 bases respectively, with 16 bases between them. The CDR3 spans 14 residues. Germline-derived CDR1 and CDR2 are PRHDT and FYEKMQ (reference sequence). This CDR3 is CASSPTRGFDEQFF. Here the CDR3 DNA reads TGTGCCAGCAGCCCCACCCGGGGGTTCGATGAGCAGTTCTTC.

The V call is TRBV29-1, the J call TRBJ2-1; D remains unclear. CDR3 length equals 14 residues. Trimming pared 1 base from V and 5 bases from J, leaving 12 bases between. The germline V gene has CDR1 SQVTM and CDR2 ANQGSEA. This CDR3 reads CSVEVTRLDNEQFF. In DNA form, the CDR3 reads TGCAGCGTTGAAGTTACGAGGTTAGACAATGAGCAGTTCTTC.

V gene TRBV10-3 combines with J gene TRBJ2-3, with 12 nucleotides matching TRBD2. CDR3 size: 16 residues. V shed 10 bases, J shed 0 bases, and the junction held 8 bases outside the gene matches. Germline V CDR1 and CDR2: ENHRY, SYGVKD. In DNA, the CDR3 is TGTGCCACGACTAGCGGGGGTTCTCCTAGCACAGATACGCAGTATTTT. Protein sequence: CATTSGGSPSTDTQYF.

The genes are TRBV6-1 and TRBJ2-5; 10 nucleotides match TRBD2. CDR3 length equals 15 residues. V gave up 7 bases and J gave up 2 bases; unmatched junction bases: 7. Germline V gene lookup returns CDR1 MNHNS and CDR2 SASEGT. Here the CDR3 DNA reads TGTGCCAGCAATCGACTAGCGGGCCAGCAAGAGACCCAGTACTTC. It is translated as CASNRLAGQQETQYF.

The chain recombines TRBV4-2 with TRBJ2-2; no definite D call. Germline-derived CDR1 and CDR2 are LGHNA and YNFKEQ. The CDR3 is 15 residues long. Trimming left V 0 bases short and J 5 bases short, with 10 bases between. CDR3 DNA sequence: TGTGCCAGCAGCCAAGATGGTGACCTTACCGGGGAGCTGTTTTTT. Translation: CASSQDGDLTGELFF.

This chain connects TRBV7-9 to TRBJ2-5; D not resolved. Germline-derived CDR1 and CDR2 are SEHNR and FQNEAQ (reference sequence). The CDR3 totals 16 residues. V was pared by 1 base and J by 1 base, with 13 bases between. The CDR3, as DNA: TGTGCCAGCAGCTTAGTCGGTGCCTCAATCCAAGAGACCCAGTACTTC. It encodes CASSLVGASIQETQYF.

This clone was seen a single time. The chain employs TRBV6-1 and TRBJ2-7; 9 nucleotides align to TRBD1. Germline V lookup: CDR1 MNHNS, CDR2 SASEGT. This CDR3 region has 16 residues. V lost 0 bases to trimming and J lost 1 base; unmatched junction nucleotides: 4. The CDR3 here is CASSEAPGTGSYEQYF. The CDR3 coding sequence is TGTGCCAGCAGTGAAGCCCCCGGGACAGGGTCCTACGAGCAGTACTTC.

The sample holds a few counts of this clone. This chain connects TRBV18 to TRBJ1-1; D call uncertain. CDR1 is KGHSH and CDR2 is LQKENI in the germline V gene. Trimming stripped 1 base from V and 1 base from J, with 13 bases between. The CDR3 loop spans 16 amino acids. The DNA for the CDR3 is TGTGCCAGCTCACCACAGGAGTACCTTGGGAACACTGAAGCTTTCTTT. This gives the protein CASSPQEYLGNTEAFF.

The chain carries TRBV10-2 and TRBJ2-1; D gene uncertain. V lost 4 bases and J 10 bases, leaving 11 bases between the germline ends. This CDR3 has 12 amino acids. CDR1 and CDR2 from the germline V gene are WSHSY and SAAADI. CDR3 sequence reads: CASSAVVSEQFF. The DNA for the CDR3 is TGCGCCAGCAGTGCCGTCGTATCGGAGCAGTTCTTC.